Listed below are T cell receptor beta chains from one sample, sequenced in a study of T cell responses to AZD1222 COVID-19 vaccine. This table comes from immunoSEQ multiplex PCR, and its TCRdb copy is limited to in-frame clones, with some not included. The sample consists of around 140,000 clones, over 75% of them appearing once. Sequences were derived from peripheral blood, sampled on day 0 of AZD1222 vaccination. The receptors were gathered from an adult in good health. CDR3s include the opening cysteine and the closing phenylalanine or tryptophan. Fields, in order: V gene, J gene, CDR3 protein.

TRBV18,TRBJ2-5,CASSGQQETQYF
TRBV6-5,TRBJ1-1,CASSSITAGQLEAFF
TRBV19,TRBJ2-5,CASRGDPVETQYF
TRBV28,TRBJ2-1,CASSLMRVRVIEQFF
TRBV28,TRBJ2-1,CASSLPGSGGSGDEQFF
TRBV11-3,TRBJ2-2,CASSLDQQDRAYRCAGELFF
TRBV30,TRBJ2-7,CAWNWAASWESEQYF
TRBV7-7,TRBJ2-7,CASSPDRGPAYEQYF
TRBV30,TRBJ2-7,CAWSLGRVYEQYF
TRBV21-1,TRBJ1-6,CASSRWTGENSPLHF
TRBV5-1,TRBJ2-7,CASSLGQGNYEQYF
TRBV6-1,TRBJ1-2,CASSEYRGSYGYTF
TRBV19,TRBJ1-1,CASSDAQPEAFF
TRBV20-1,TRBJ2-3,CSAGGVDTQYF
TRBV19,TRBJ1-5,CASTRLAGGDQPQHF
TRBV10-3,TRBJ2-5,CAISGTGQETQYF
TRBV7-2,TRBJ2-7,CASSLRSPVAGGEQYF
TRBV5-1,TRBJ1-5,CASSSGTDSNQPQHF
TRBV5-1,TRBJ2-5,CASSLQATRQETQYF
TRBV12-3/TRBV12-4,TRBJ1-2,CASRTDRGGGYTF
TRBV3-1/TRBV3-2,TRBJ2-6,CASSLISGANVLTF
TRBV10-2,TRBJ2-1,CASSATRDGGGNEQFF
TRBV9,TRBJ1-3,CASSVSETGNTIYF
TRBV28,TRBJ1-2,CASSSRGAGNYGYTF
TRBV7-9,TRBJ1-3,CASSLAAGNTIYF
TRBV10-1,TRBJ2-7,CASSSRQGSGQYF
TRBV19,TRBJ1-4,CASKQGGEGEKLFF
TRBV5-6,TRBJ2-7,CASSSTAYEQYF
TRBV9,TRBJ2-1,CASSVDPVGGWYNEQFF
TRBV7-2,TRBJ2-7,CASSLIHPGTGVRGEQYF
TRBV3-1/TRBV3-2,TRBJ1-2,CASSQDFRGAGYGYTF
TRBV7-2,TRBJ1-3,CASSFGIPGNTIYF
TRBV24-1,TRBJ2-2,CATSDLNRNTGELFF
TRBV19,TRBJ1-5,CASSQTDSSNQPQHF
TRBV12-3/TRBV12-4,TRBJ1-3,CASSDSSGNTIYF
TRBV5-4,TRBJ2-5,CASSRTSGGEETQYF
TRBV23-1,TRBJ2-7,CASSRQRTYEQYF
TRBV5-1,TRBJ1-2,CASSRGDGYTF
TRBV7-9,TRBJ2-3,CASSLETRGSQYF
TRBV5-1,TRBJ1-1,CASSGIQGRDTEAFF